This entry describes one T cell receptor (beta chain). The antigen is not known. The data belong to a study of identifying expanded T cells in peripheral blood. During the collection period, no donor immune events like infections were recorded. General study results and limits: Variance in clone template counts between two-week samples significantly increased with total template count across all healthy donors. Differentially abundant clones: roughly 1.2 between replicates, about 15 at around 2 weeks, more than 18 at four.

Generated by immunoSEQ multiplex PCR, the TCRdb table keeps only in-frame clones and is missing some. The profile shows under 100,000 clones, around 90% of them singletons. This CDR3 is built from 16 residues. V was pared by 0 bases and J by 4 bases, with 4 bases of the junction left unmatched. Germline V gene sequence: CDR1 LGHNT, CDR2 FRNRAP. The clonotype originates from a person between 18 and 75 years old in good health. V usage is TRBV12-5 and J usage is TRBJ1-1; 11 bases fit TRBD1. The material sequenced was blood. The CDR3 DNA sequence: TGTGCTAGTGGTTTGGTACTGGGACAGGGGGGCACTGAAGCTTTCTTT. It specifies CASGLVLGQGGTEAFF.